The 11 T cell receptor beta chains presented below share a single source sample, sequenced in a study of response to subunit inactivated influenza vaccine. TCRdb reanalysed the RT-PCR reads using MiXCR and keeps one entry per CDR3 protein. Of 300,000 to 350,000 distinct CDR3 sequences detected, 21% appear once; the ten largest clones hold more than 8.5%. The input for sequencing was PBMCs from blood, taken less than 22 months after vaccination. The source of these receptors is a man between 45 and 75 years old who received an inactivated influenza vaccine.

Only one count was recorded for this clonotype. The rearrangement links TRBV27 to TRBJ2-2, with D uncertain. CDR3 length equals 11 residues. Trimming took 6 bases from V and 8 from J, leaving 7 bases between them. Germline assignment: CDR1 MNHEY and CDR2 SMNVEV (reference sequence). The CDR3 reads CASSHLGELFF. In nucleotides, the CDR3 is TGTGCCAGCAGCCATCTGGGGGAGCTGTTTTTT.

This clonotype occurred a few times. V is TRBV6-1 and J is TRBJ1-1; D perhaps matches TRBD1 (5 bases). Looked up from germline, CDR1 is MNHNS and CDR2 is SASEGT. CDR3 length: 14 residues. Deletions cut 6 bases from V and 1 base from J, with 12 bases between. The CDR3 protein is CASRKQAGNTEAFF. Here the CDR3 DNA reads TGTGCCAGCAGAAAACAGGCCGGGAACACTGAAGCTTTCTTT.

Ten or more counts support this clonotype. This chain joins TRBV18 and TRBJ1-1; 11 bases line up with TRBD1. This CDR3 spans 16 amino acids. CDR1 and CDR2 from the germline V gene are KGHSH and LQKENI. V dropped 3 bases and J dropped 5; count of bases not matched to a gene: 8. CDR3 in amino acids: CASSPRTGGSGTEAFF. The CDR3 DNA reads TGTGCCAGCTCACCTAGGACAGGGGGCTCGGGGACTGAAGCTTTCTTT.

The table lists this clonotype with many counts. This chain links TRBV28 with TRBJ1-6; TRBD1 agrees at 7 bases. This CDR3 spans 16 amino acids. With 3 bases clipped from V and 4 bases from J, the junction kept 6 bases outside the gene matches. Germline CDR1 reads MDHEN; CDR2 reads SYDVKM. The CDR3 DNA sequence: TGTGCCAGCAGTTTCACCGGGACAGCATATAATTCACCCCTCCACTTT. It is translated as CASSFTGTAYNSPLHF.

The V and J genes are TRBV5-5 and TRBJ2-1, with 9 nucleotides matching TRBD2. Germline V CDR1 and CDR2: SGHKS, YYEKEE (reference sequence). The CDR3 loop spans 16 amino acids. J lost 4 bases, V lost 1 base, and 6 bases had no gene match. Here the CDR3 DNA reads TGTGCCAGCAGCTTGATCGCGGGGGGGCTTTACAATGAGCAGTTCTTC. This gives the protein CASSLIAGGLYNEQFF.

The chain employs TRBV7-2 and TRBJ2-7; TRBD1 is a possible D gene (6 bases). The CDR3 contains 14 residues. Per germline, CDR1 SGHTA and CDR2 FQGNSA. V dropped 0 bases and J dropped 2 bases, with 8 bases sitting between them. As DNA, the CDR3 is TGTGCCAGCAGCTTAGCGGGGGACACCTACGAGCAGTACTTC. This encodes CASSLAGDTYEQYF.

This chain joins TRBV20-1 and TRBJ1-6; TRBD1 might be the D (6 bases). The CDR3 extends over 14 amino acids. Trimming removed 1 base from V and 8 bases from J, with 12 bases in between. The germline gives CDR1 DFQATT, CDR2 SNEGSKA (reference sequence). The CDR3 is CSARVGASDSPLHF. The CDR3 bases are TGCAGTGCTAGAGTGGGGGCGTCGGATTCACCCCTCCACTTT.

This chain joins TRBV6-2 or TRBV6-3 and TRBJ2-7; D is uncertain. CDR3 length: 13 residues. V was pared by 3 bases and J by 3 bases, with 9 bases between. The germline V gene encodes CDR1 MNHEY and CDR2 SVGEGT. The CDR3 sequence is CASSYPPIYEQYF. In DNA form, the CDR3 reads TGTGCCAGCAGTTATCCCCCGATCTACGAGCAGTACTTC.

The CDR3 loop reads CATSLISSAYNEQFF. CDR3 DNA sequence: TGTGCCACCAGCCTCATTAGCTCTGCCTACAATGAGCAGTTCTTC. The chain joins TRBV15 to TRBJ2-1; D uncertain. The CDR3 extends over 15 amino acids. Trimming took 5 bases from V and 2 from J, leaving 13 bases between them. The germline V gene has CDR1 LNHNV and CDR2 YYDKDF (reference sequence). The entire variable domain, with the rest obtained from reference TRBV15 and TRBJ2-1, is as follows: DAMVIQNPRYQVTQFGKPVTLSCSQTLNHNVMYWYQQKSSQAPKLLFHYYDKDFNNEADTPDNFQSRRPNTSFCFLDIRSPGLGDTAMYLCATSLISSAYNEQFFGPGTRLTVL.

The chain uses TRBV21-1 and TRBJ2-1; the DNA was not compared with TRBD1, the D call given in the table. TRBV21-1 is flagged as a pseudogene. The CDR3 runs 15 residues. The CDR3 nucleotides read TGTGCCAGCAGCAGCGACAGGGGGCGACGAAATGAGCAGTTCTTC. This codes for CASSSDRGRRNEQFF.

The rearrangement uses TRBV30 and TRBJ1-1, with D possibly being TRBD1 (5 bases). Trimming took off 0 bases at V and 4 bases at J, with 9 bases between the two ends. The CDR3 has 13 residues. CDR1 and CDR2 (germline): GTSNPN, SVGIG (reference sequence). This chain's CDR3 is CAWSVGVSTEAFF. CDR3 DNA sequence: TGTGCCTGGAGTGTAGGGGTATCCACTGAAGCTTTCTTT.